This T cell receptor (beta chain) was captured in a study of control samples from healthy donors and cancer patients. V was clipped by 5 bases and J by 0 bases; unmatched bases: 4. Germline V CDR1 and CDR2: SEHNR, FQNEAQ (reference sequence). The CDR3 length is 15 residues. TCRdb keeps only in-frame clones here, not all; method: immunoSEQ multiplex PCR. The sample lists about 130,000 clones, around 92% occurring once. The receptor comes from a woman in her forties or fifties in good health. The sequenced sample consisted of blood. This chain joins TRBV7-9 and TRBJ2-3; 8 bases fit TRBD2. This CDR3 reads CASSLSGTSTDTQYF. The CDR3 DNA reads as TGTGCCAGCAGCCTTAGCGGGACTAGCACAGATACGCAGTATTTT.